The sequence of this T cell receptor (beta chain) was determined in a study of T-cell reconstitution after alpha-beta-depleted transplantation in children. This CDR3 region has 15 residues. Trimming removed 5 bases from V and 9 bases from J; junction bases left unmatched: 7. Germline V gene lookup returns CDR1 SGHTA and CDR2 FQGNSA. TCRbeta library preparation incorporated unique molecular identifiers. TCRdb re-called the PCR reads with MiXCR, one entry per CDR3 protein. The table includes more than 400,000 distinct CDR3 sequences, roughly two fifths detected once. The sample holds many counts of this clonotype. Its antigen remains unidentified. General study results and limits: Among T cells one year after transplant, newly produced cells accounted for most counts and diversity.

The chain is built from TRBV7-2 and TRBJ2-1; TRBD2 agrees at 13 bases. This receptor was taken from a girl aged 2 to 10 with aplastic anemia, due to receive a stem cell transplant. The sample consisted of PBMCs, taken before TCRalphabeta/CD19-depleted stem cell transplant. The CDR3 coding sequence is TGTGCCAGCAGCGTTACTAGCGGGAGGGAGATTGAGCAGTTCTTC. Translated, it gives CASSVTSGREIEQFF.